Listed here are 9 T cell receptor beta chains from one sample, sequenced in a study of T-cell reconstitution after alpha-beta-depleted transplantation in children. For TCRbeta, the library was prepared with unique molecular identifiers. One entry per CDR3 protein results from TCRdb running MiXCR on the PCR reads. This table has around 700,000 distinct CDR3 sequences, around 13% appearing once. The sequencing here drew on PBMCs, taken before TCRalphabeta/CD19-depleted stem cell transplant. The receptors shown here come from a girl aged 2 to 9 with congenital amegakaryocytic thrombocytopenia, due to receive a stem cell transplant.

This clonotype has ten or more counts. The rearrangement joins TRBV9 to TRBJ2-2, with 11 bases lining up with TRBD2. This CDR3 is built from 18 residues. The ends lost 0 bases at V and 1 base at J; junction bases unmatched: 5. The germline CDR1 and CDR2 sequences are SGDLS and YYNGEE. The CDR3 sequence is CASSVEGTSGENTGELFF. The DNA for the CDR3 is TGTGCCAGCAGCGTAGAAGGGACTAGCGGTGAGAACACCGGGGAGCTGTTTTTT.

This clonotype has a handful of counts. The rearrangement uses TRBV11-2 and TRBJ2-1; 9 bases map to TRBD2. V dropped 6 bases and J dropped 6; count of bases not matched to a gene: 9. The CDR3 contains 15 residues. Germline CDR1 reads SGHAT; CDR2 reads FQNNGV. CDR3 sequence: CASRPVAGDLNEQFF. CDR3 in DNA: TGTGCCAGCAGACCAGTAGCGGGAGATCTCAATGAGCAGTTCTTC.

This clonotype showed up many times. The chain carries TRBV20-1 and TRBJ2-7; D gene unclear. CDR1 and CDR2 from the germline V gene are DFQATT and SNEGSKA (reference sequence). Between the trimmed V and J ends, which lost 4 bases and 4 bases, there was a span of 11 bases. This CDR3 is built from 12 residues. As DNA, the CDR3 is TGCAGTGCTACCAGCCGCTCTTACGAGCAGTACTTC. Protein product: CSATSRSYEQYF.

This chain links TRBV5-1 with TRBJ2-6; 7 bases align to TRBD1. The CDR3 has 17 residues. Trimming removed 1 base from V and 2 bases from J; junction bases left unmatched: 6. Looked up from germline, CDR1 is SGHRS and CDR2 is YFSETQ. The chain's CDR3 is CASSLSRDRAGANVLTF. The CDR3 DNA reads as TGCGCCAGCAGCTTGTCCCGGGACAGAGCTGGGGCCAACGTCCTGACTTTC.

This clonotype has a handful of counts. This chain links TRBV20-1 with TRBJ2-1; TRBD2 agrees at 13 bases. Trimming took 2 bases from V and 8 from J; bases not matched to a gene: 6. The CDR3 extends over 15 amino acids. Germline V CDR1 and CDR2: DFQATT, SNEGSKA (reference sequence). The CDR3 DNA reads TGCAGTGCTAGATCGACTAGCGGGAGGTCCCATGAGCAGTTCTTC. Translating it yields CSARSTSGRSHEQFF.

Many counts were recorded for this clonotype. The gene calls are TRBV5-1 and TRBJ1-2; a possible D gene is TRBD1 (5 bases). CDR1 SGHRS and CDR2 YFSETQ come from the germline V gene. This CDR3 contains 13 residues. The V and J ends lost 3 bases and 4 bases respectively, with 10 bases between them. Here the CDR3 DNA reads TGCGCCAGCAGCTCCGACAGAGGCTATGGCTACACCTTC. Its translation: CASSSDRGYGYTF.

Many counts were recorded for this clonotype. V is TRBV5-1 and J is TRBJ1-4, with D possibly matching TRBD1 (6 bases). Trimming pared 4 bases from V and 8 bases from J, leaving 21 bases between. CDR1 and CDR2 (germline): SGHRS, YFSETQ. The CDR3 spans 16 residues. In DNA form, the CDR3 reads TGCGCCAGCAGCGGAAGTTCGGGGGCCCGGAAGGAAAAACTGTTTTTT. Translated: CASSGSSGARKEKLFF.

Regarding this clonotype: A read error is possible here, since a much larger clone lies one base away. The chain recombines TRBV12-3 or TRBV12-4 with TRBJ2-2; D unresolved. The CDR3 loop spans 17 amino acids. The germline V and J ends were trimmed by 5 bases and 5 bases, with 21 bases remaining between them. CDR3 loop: CASSGVPLGIKTGELFF. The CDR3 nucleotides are TGTGCCAGCAGTGGGGTACCTCTGGGGATAAAAACCGGGGAGCTGTTTTTT.

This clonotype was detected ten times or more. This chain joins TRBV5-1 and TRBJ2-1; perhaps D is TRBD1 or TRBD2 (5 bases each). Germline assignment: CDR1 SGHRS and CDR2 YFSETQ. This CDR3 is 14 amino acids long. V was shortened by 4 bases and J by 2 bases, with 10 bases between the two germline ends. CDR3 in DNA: TGCGCCAGCAGCCGAGAGGGACCCTACAATGAGCAGTTCTTC. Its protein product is CASSREGPYNEQFF. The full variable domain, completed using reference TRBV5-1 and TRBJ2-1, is KAGVTQTPRYLIKTRGQQVTLSCSPISGHRSVSWYQQTPGQGLQFLFEYFSETQRNKGNFPGRFSGRQFSNSRSEMNVSTLELGDSALYLCASSREGPYNEQFFGPGTRLTVL.